These 20 T cell receptor beta chains came from one sample sequenced in a study of CD8+ T cells in alopecia areata. Extraction of RNA preceded its reverse transcription into cDNA, which served as the sequencing template. The repertoire was sequenced with immunoSEQ multiplex PCR; TCRdb's copy has only in-frame clones and lacks some. This repertoire shows some 170,000 clones, 65% to 75% found once; its top ten account for roughly 11%. The source was CD8+ T cells sorted from blood, collected at week 0. Every receptor here comes from a human donor with alopecia areata.

This chain joins TRBV6-5 and TRBJ2-7; 9 positions agree with TRBD1. CDR3 length equals 15 residues. V was clipped by 1 base and J by 6 bases; unmatched bases: 7. Germline V gene lookup returns CDR1 MNHEY and CDR2 SVGAGI. In DNA, the CDR3 is TGTGCCAGCAGTTACTTATGGGACAGGGTCAGCGAGCAGTACTTC. Protein product: CASSYLWDRVSEQYF.

J is TRBJ2-1 and V is TRBV29-1; no firm D call. V was clipped by 4 bases and J by 5 bases, with 9 bases between them. The V gene's germline CDR1 is SQVTM and CDR2 ANQGSEA. The CDR3 is made up of 12 amino acids. The DNA for the CDR3 is TGCAGCGTTGTCCCCAGAGACAATGAGCAGTTCTTC. Amino acids: CSVVPRDNEQFF.

This sequence joins TRBV5-6 and TRBJ2-3; 7 bases map to TRBD2. Losses at the gene ends were 4 bases for V and 1 base for J; bases not matched to a gene: 9. CDR1 is SGHDT, CDR2 YYEEEE, per germline. The CDR3 covers 16 residues. The CDR3 nucleotides are TGTGCCAGCAGCAATGGGGAGGGTCGGGGCACAGATACGCAGTATTTT. The encoded protein is CASSNGEGRGTDTQYF.

This rearrangement joins TRBV29-1 to TRBJ2-5, with D unclear. Trimming took 1 base from V and 2 from J, leaving 11 bases between them. The germline CDR1 and CDR2 sequences are SQVTM and ANQGSEA. The CDR3 is made up of 14 amino acids. The chain's CDR3 is CSVEGSLWQETQYF. The CDR3 nucleotides are TGCAGCGTTGAAGGCAGTCTCTGGCAAGAGACCCAGTACTTC.

The chain joins TRBV12-5 to TRBJ1-2; perhaps TRBD1 as D (5 bases). The CDR3 has 15 amino acids. With 1 base removed from V and 4 bases from J, the gap between germline ends came to 13 bases. CDR1 and CDR2 from the germline V gene are LGHNT and FRNRAP. The CDR3 bases are TGTGCTAGTGGTTTGGCGGGGACGGATGTCTATGGCTACACCTTC. Translation gives CASGLAGTDVYGYTF.

This clone was detected only a few times. The chain carries TRBV30 and TRBJ1-5; the D gene is possibly TRBD1 (5 bases). This CDR3 spans 14 amino acids. V shed 1 base and J shed 3 bases, with 10 bases lying between them. The germline V gene encodes CDR1 GTSNPN and CDR2 SVGIG (reference sequence). The CDR3 protein is CAWSGDAPNQPQHF. The DNA of the CDR3 is TGTGCCTGGAGTGGGGACGCCCCCAATCAGCCCCAGCATTTT.

The chain carries TRBV10-3 and TRBJ2-5, with D uncertain. Looked up from germline, CDR1 is ENHRY and CDR2 is SYGVKD. Between the trimmed V and J ends, which lost 6 bases and 5 bases, there was a span of 13 bases. This CDR3 is built from 13 residues. CDR3 region: CAIRFALGETQYF. DNA for the CDR3: TGTGCCATCAGGTTCGCCTTAGGTGAGACCCAGTACTTC.

The gene calls are TRBV2 and TRBJ1-5; D remains ambiguous. The V gene's germline CDR1 is SNHLY and CDR2 FYNNEI. This CDR3 spans 15 amino acids. Trimming cost V 7 bases and J 1 base, with 14 bases left between them. This CDR3 reads CASNDLGLSNQPQHF. The CDR3 DNA reads TGTGCCAGCAACGATTTGGGTCTGAGCAATCAGCCCCAGCATTTT.

The chain links TRBV7-9 to TRBJ2-6; D gene unclear. The V and J ends lost 2 bases and 0 bases respectively, with 5 bases between them. The CDR3 is 15 amino acids. The V gene's germline CDR1 is SEHNR and CDR2 FQNEAQ (reference sequence). The CDR3 is CASSLRRSGANVLTF. DNA of the CDR3: TGTGCCAGCAGCTTAAGACGCTCTGGGGCCAACGTCCTGACTTTC.

This chain joins TRBV7-6 and TRBJ2-7, with TRBD2 as a possible D gene (5 bases). CDR1 and CDR2 (germline): SGHVS, FNYEAQ. The CDR3 is 15 amino acids. The V and J ends lost 5 bases and 5 bases respectively, with 19 bases between them. In DNA, the CDR3 is TGTGCCAGCAGCCCAGCGGACCGATCCGGGGACGAGCAGTACTTC. Protein product: CASSPADRSGDEQYF.

The chain uses TRBV15 and TRBJ1-5; the match to TRBD1 covers 10 bases. The CDR3 contains 11 residues. Losses at the gene ends were 5 bases for V and 16 bases for J; bases not matched to a gene: 5. Germline CDR1 and CDR2: LNHNV and YYDKDF (reference sequence). CDR3 amino acids: CATSRGQGEHF. The CDR3 DNA is TGTGCCACCAGCCGAGGACAGGGGGAACATTTT.

The chain is built from TRBV6-6 and TRBJ2-7; TRBD1 agrees at 11 bases. From germline, CDR1 is MNHNY and CDR2 SVGAGI (reference sequence). The CDR3 sequence is 15 residues long. V shed 2 bases and J 3 bases; nucleotides not matched to a gene: 3. CDR3 DNA: TGTGCCAGCAGTTACCCGGGACAGGGGGACTACGAGCAGTACTTC. This gives the protein CASSYPGQGDYEQYF.

The sample holds one count of this clone. This sequence joins TRBV7-9 and TRBJ1-4, with 11 nucleotides matching TRBD1. Germline trimming cut 5 bases from V and 0 bases from J; bases unmatched to any gene: 2. CDR1 SEHNR and CDR2 FQNEAQ come from the germline V gene (reference sequence). This CDR3 comprises 16 residues. In DNA form, the CDR3 reads TGTGCCAGCAGCCGGGACAGGGGGACAACTAATGAAAAACTGTTTTTT. Amino acids: CASSRDRGTTNEKLFF.

The chain joins TRBV6-4 to TRBJ2-1, with 7 bases aligning to TRBD1. CDR1 MRHNA and CDR2 SNTAGT come from the germline V gene. V lost 5 bases to trimming and J lost 6 bases; unmatched junction nucleotides: 4. The CDR3 loop spans 13 amino acids. CDR3 coding DNA: TGTGCCAGCAGTCCCGGGACAGCCAATGAGCAGTTCTTC. Translating gives CASSPGTANEQFF.

The chain couples TRBV30 to TRBJ2-7; D tentatively reads TRBD1 or TRBD2 (5 bases each). The CDR3 consists of 12 residues. Germline V CDR1 and CDR2: GTSNPN, SVGIG (reference sequence). V was clipped by 3 bases and J by 7 bases, with 13 bases between them. The CDR3 is CAWRGPDLEQYF. The CDR3 bases are TGTGCCTGGAGGGGACCGGACCTGGAGCAGTACTTC.

The chain links TRBV30 to TRBJ1-2; D might be TRBD1 (6 bases). Germline-derived CDR1 and CDR2 are GTSNPN and SVGIG (reference sequence). This CDR3 region has 15 residues. Trimming took 4 bases from V and 5 from J, leaving 20 bases between them. CDR3 DNA: TGTGCCTGGACCACGGACAGCCACCCAGGGTATGGCTACACCTTC. Protein: CAWTTDSHPGYGYTF.

V usage is TRBV27 and J usage is TRBJ2-2; weak D call: TRBD1 (6 bases). Germline assignment: CDR1 MNHEY and CDR2 SMNVEV (reference sequence). V was pared by 4 bases and J by 7 bases, with 13 bases between. The CDR3 covers 14 residues. The CDR3 sequence: CASSWTASNGELFF. The CDR3 coding sequence is TGTGCCAGCAGTTGGACAGCATCAAACGGGGAGCTGTTTTTT.

This clone was found once. The DNA of the CDR3 is TGTGCCAGCCGGAACAACAAGAACACTGAAGCTTTCTTT. It specifies CASRNNKNTEAFF. This chain joins TRBV27 and TRBJ1-1, with D unclear. Germline V gene lookup returns CDR1 MNHEY and CDR2 SMNVEV (reference sequence). V was shortened by 8 bases and J by 1 base, with 11 bases between the two germline ends. The CDR3 is 13 amino acids.

The CDR3 protein is CASSGWKSGNQPQHF. The CDR3 DNA is TGTGCCAGCAGTGGTTGGAAAAGTGGCAATCAGCCCCAGCATTTT. The V gene is TRBV6-1, the J gene TRBJ1-5; D ambiguous. Trimming left V 4 bases short and J 2 bases short, with 12 bases between. CDR3 size: 15 residues. Germline V gene lookup returns CDR1 MNHNS and CDR2 SASEGT.

The chain uses TRBV6-5 and TRBJ2-7, with D possibly matching TRBD2 (5 bases). Germline-derived CDR1 and CDR2 are MNHEY and SVGAGI. Trimming removed 2 bases from V and 1 base from J, with 6 bases in between. CDR3 length equals 13 residues. In DNA form, the CDR3 reads TGTGCCAGCAGTTACAGGGAGTCCTACGAGCAGTACTTC. Translating gives CASSYRESYEQYF.